The subject of this entry is one T cell receptor beta chain. Described treatment: oral pan-JAK inhibitor, 5-10 mg twice daily. Investigators sorted PBMCs to obtain both CD4+ and CD8+ T cells. Sequencing templates came from extracted RNA that was reverse transcribed into cDNA. Assay used: immunoSEQ multiplex PCR; TCRdb lists only in-frame clones, some missing. Among more than 95,000 clones listed, about 61% were seen once. These data are taken from a study of CD8+ T cells in alopecia areata. Study as a whole: Dosing with tofacitinib proceeded for 6 to 18 months, followed by 6 months off drug.

The CDR3 sequence is 11 residues long. CDR1 and CDR2 from the germline V gene are SQVTM and ANQGSEA. The V gene lost 6 bases and the J gene lost 6 bases, with 11 bases spanning the gap. The source is a human donor with alopecia areata. J is TRBJ1-2 and V is TRBV29-1; TRBD1 might be the D (6 bases). Specimen: CD8+ T cells sorted from blood, collected at week 4, from a patient treated with tofacitinib. CDR3 sequence: CSVPAGDGYTF. CDR3 DNA: TGCAGCGTCCCAGCAGGGGATGGCTACACCTTC.